The subject of this entry is one T cell receptor beta chain. This sample stems from a study of T cell changes during pregnancy in multiple sclerosis. Clones were read by immunoSEQ multiplex PCR, and TCRdb kept only the in-frame ones, dropping some. Of 55,000 to 75,000 clones detected, about 93% appear once; the ten largest clones hold 2.5% to 3.5%. Germline loops: CDR1 GTSNPN, CDR2 SVGIG (reference sequence). V was clipped by 2 bases and J by 5 bases; unmatched bases: 14. CDR3 length equals 16 residues. The TCR was taken from a female donor with multiple sclerosis, enrolled in a pregnancy study. The sample consisted of CD8+ T cells from peripheral blood mononuclear cells, taken in the second trimester of pregnancy. The chain joins TRBV30 to TRBJ2-7, with 8 positions matching TRBD2. CDR3 residues: CAWSSVLGLGWDEQYF. CDR3 DNA: TGTGCCTGGAGTTCAGTTTTGGGACTAGGGTGGGACGAGCAGTACTTC.